One sample yielded the 17 T cell receptor beta chains listed below, sequenced in a study of T cell repertoires in cytomegalovirus infection. TCRdb passed the reads through MiXCR, listing each CDR3 protein once. The data hold some 700,000 distinct CDR3 sequences, with 35% observed a single time. The sequenced sample consisted of PBMCs. Receptors were obtained from a human donor in good health (CMV status not recorded). Some clones in this sample may be carry-over from other donors' samples.

The rearrangement uses TRBV10-3 and TRBJ2-1; 10 positions agree with TRBD2. There are 15 residues in the CDR3. V dropped 5 bases and J dropped 10; count of bases not matched to a gene: 11. CDR1 ENHRY and CDR2 SYGVKD come from the germline V gene. The DNA of the CDR3 is TGTGCCATCAGTAAAGAACTAGCGGGATTAGAGGAGCAGTTCTTC. It translates to CAISKELAGLEEQFF.

This clonotype was counted a few times. The chain has TRBV11-2 and TRBJ2-4; TRBD1 is a possible D gene (5 bases). From germline, CDR1 is SGHAT and CDR2 FQNNGV. V lost 6 bases and J 2 bases, leaving 20 bases between the germline ends. There are 17 residues in the CDR3. CDR3: CASSRPSSRDSKNIQYF. CDR3 sequence (DNA): TGTGCCAGCAGTCGACCAAGTAGCAGGGATTCCAAAAACATTCAGTACTTC.

This clonotype was picked up many times. This chain uses TRBV7-2 with TRBJ2-7, with 7 positions matching TRBD2. The germline V gene has CDR1 SGHTA and CDR2 FQGNSA. V dropped 3 bases and J dropped 3; count of bases not matched to a gene: 8. The CDR3 contains 15 residues. DNA for the CDR3: TGTGCCAGCAGCTTTGCTAGCGGTTCTCACTACGAGCAGTACTTC. This sequence encodes CASSFASGSHYEQYF.

Turning to this clonotype: This is likely a read error, given that the CDR3 carries no conserved phenylalanine or tryptophan at its end. V usage is TRBV24-1 and J usage is TRBJ2-7; 7 bases align to TRBD1. CDR1 and CDR2 from the germline V gene are KGHDR and SFDVKD. The CDR3 is made up of 17 amino acids. The V gene end was trimmed by 5 bases and the J gene end by 0 bases; junction bases not matched to a gene: 12. Written as DNA, the CDR3 is TGTGCCACCAGTGGTTCCCGGGACAGTGATAGCTCCTACGAGCAGTACTTA. This sequence encodes CATSGSRDSDSSYEQYL.

This clonotype was detected many times. The rearrangement uses TRBV7-8 and TRBJ2-4, with D unresolved. This CDR3 has 16 amino acids. Trimming pared 1 base from V and 0 bases from J, leaving 10 bases between. CDR1 and CDR2 (germline): SGHVS, FQNEAQ. In DNA, the CDR3 is TGTGCCAGCAGCTTAGGGCTGACTTTAGCCAAAAACATTCAGTACTTC. It is translated as CASSLGLTLAKNIQYF.

This clonotype was detected only a few times. The V and J genes are TRBV2 and TRBJ2-2; the D gene is possibly TRBD2 (6 bases). CDR3 length: 17 amino acids. Trimming left V 5 bases short and J 5 bases short, with 21 bases between. Germline V CDR1 and CDR2: SNHLY, FYNNEI. CDR3: CASSPLGGARLTGELFF. The CDR3 DNA is TGTGCCAGCAGTCCACTCGGGGGAGCCAGACTGACCGGGGAGCTGTTTTTT.

The gene calls are TRBV7-9 and TRBJ1-4, with 9 bases lining up with TRBD1. With V trimmed by 5 bases and J by 8 bases, 9 bases remained unmatched. This CDR3 comprises 15 residues. CDR1 is SEHNR, CDR2 FQNEAQ, per germline (reference sequence). The chain's CDR3 is CASSPRDRVMEKLFF. The CDR3 nucleotides read TGTGCCAGCAGCCCCAGGGACAGGGTCATGGAAAAACTGTTTTTT.

J is TRBJ2-3 and V is TRBV10-3; D perhaps matches TRBD2 (5 bases). In germline, CDR1 is ENHRY, CDR2 SYGVKD. The CDR3 has 13 residues. V was clipped by 11 bases and J by 2 bases, with 14 bases between them. The CDR3 here is CAPWRTVTDTQYF. The CDR3 DNA reads as TGTGCCCCCTGGAGGACTGTCACAGATACGCAGTATTTT.

The V call is TRBV5-6, the J call TRBJ2-1; 8 bases align to TRBD2. Trimming cost V 4 bases and J 2 bases; bases outside gene matches: 8. This CDR3 has 16 residues. Germline CDR1 SGHDT, CDR2 YYEEEE. CDR3 protein: CASSPGTSGPYNEQFF. DNA for the CDR3: TGTGCCAGCAGCCCGGGAACTAGCGGTCCCTACAATGAGCAGTTCTTC.

The sample holds many counts of this clonotype. The genes are TRBV7-2 and TRBJ1-5; no firm D call. CDR3 size: 15 residues. The V end was cut by 5 bases, the J end by 1 base, with 12 bases between. CDR1 and CDR2 from the germline V gene are SGHTA and FQGNSA. The CDR3: CASSPPGLSNQPQHF. In nucleotides, the CDR3 is TGTGCCAGCAGCCCCCCTGGGCTAAGCAATCAGCCCCAGCATTTT. The complete variable domain, with remaining parts taken from reference TRBV7-2 and TRBJ1-5, reads GAGVSQSPSNKVTEKGKDVELRCDPISGHTALYWYRQSLGQGLEFLIYFQGNSAPDKSGLPSDRFSAERTGGSVSTLTIQRTQQEDSAVYLCASSPPGLSNQPQHFGDGTRLSIL.

Of note for this clonotype: One junction end disagrees with the germline gene, perhaps due to a read error. V gene TRBV28 combines with J gene TRBJ2-2; D gene ambiguous. This CDR3 has 14 amino acids. Germline CDR1 is MDHEN and CDR2 is SYDVKM. As DNA, the CDR3 is TGTGCCAGCAGTTTAGAGGAGAACACCTGGGAGCTGTTTTTT. It codes for CASSLEENTWELFF.

J is TRBJ1-6 and V is TRBV6-5; D gene unclear. This CDR3 region has 15 residues. With 0 bases removed from V and 3 bases from J, the gap between germline ends came to 6 bases. Germline lookup yields CDR1 MNHEY and CDR2 SVGAGI. The CDR3 loop is CASSYSRDYNSPLHF. CDR3 DNA: TGTGCCAGCAGTTACTCGAGGGACTATAATTCACCCCTCCACTTT.

This clonotype was detected only a few times. V usage is TRBV11-2 and J usage is TRBJ2-2; possibly TRBD2 for D (5 bases). Germline-derived CDR1 and CDR2 are SGHAT and FQNNGV. The length of the CDR3 is 15 residues. The germline V and J ends were trimmed by 8 bases and 6 bases, with 19 bases remaining between them. The CDR3 DNA reads TGTGCCAGCGTCCACAGTCGGGTGGGAGCCGGGGAGCTGTTTTTT. Translation gives CASVHSRVGAGELFF.

This clonotype was counted at least ten times. The V and J genes are TRBV7-6 and TRBJ2-5; no firm D call. Trimming pared 1 base from V and 1 base from J, leaving 7 bases between. The CDR3 totals 14 residues. Looked up from germline, CDR1 is SGHVS and CDR2 is FNYEAQ. CDR3: CASSLVNGQETQYF. The CDR3 DNA follows: TGTGCCAGCAGCTTAGTCAATGGCCAAGAGACCCAGTACTTC.

V is TRBV5-1 and J is TRBJ1-1; D unresolved. V dropped 1 base and J dropped 1 base, with 5 bases sitting between them. The CDR3 is 13 amino acids. The germline V gene encodes CDR1 SGHRS and CDR2 YFSETQ. CDR3 in amino acids: CASSLMQNTEAFF. In DNA, the CDR3 is TGCGCCAGCAGCTTGATGCAGAACACTGAAGCTTTCTTT.

As for this clonotype: The germline gene is not matched at one end of the junction; a read error may be the cause. The V call is TRBV4-1, the J call TRBJ1-1; D may be TRBD1 (6 bases). CDR3 size: 14 residues. Per the germline V gene, CDR1 is MGHRA and CDR2 is YSYEKL. The DNA of the CDR3 is TGCGCCAGCAGCTCCCGACAGGTGAACACTGAAGGTTTCTTT. Its protein is CASSSRQVNTEGFF.

The rearrangement links TRBV7-3 to TRBJ2-3; D remains ambiguous. V was shortened by 5 bases and J by 3 bases, with 12 bases between the two germline ends. CDR3 length: 14 amino acids. Germline CDR1 reads SGHTA; CDR2 reads FQGTGA. The CDR3 region is CASSPEVLTDTQYF. DNA of the CDR3: TGTGCCAGCAGCCCCGAGGTTCTTACAGATACGCAGTATTTT.